This T cell receptor (beta chain) appears in the sequencing data of a study of cytotoxic CD8 clonotypes in ibrutinib-treated CLL (dated by TCRdb to 2020 to 2022). In terms of the full investigation: The cohort included about 15 treatment-naive and about a dozen relapsed/refractory patients; roughly 17 were IGHV unmutated. Patients were still on ibrutinib when every remission and progressive disease sample was collected. Of the approximately 87 participants in the trial, approximately 26 had longitudinal samples available. On average, each sample had roughly 230,000 productive templates and around 100,000 productive rearrangements. Cryopreserved peripheral blood mononuclear cells were obtained before treatment, at response, and at either sustained remission or disease progression. Responses were partial in 25 or so patients and complete in 2; after median roughly 69 months follow-up, some 15 stayed in remission and some twelve progressed. Samples at response were collected after a median of roughly 13 months of treatment, with a range of about 6 to 36 months.

Results and caveats for the whole study, not just this receptor: At ibrutinib response clonality went up, during sustained remission it held steady, and at progression it dropped back toward baseline. Public clonotypes were found to be uncommon and were observed to contract or remain stable during treatment; the increase in clonality was shown to reflect expansion of private clonotypes at ibrutinib response. At baseline, clonality was higher than in age-matched healthy donors and showed a strong correlation with circulating CD8+ T-cell counts. Lymph node repertoires were not examined, and the timing of sampling was not matched between patients in sustained remission and those whose disease progressed.

The trim is 0 bases for V and 2 bases for J, with a gap of 8 bases between the germline ends. CDR1 and CDR2 were assigned from the germline V gene as SGHDT and YYEEEE. From the cysteine up to the phenylalanine, the CDR3 has a length of 14 residues. Here the CDR3 DNA is all that survives: 42 bases in frame from base 1. The goal of deep resolution MiSeq sequencing was a depth between 1 in 1 million and 1 in 200,000 T cells, and coverage averaged 10x per clonotype. The immunoSEQ hsTCRB Kit was used to generate TCR beta libraries. In the authors' own workflow: ImmunoSEQ Data Assistant and ImmunoSEQ Analyzer were used for data analysis, and V, D and J genes were assigned according to IMGT definitions. Clonality was computed as one minus normalized Shannon entropy of productive rearrangement frequencies, ranging from 0 to 1. Public clonotype analysis was restricted to overrepresented clonotypes comprising at least 0.05% of each patient's repertoire. More than ten age-matched healthy donor repertoires from immuneACCESS were used as controls for clonality. This is the immuneACCESS table as TCRdb keeps it, with only in-frame sequences that have V and J called. A part of the clones is gone; compared with another copy, unresolved V genes explain less than half, and the rest is unexplained. V and J calls and clone size are as listed in that table; D and trimming were resolved from the DNA. The sample table lists about 120,000 clones, 58% of them with a count of one. The top ten hold 37% of the sample.

Concerning this clone: It has no known antigen specificity. Per-base quality was not reported, and no clone a single base away is much larger than it.

The sample's time point, from its label and the paper: roughly 2 years on ibrutinib. For TCR beta library preparation, about 2 micrograms of genomic DNA were extracted from the cryopreserved PBMCs. Longitudinal blood samples from CLL patients receiving ibrutinib monotherapy were subjected to high-throughput TCR beta sequencing. Patients were enrolled in a phase 2 open-label single-center ibrutinib monotherapy trial. This sample comprised PBMCs, obtained after 24 months of ibrutinib treatment. The source of this sequence is a human donor with chronic lymphocytic leukemia. The chain uses TRBV5-6 and TRBJ1-1; a tentative D call is TRBD1 (5 bases match). This receptor carries the CDR3 CASSLGGVNTEAFF. The nucleotide sequence is given as TGTGCCAGCAGCTTGGGAGGGGTCAACACTGAAGCTTTCTTT.